This TCR beta chain was found in a study of shared clonotypes between healthy human individuals. Study-wide results and limits: The low donor count limited represented genetic and exposure-history diversity. Blood was the only sampled material, and tissue repertoires likely differ.

This CDR3 is built from 13 residues. Trimming stripped 7 bases from V and 0 bases from J, with 5 bases between. CDR1 and CDR2 from the germline V gene are SGHTS and YDEGEE. On ten immunoSEQ deep assay plates, unsorted PBMC DNA was sequenced. Original processing notes: Sequence data from immunoSEQ were junction-only and lacked quality scores; consequently, filtering differed. The data were produced by immunoSEQ multiplex PCR, yet TCRdb's version contains in-frame clones alone and is incomplete. V and J calls and clone size are given by that table; D and trimming were obtained from the DNA. The sample gives about 490,000 clones, more than 65% of which show up once; 9.5% to 15% is in the top ten. Comment on this clone: Its antigen is unidentified.

The sample taken for sequencing was PBMCs. The chain uses TRBV5-8 and TRBJ2-6, with unresolved D. The sequence was obtained from a woman in her 40s in good health. Some clones in this sample may be carry-over from other donors' samples. DNA of the CDR3: TGTGCCAGCCTGAACTCTGGGGCCAACGTCCTGACTTTC. This sequence encodes CASLNSGANVLTF.